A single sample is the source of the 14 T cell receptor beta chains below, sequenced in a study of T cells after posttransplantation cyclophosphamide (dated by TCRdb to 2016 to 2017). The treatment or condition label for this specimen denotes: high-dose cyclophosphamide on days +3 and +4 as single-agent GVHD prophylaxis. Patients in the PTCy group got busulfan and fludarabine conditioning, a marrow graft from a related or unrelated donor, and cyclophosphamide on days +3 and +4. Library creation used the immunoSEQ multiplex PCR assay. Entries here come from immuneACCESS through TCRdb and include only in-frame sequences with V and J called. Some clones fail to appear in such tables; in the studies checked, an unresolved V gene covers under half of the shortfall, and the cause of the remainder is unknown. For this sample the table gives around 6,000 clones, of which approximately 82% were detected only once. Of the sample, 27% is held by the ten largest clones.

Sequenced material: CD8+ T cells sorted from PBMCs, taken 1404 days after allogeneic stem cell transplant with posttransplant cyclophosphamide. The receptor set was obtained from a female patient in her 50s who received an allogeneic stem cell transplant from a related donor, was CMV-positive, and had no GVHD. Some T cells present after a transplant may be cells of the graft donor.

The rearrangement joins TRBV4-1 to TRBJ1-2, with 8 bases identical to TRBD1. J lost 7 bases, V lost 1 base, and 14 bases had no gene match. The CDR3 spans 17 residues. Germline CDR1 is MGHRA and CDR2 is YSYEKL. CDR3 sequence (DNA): TGCGCCAGCAGCCAAGTAATCCTTTCAACTACAGGGGGTGGCTACACCTTC. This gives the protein CASSQVILSTTGGGYTF.

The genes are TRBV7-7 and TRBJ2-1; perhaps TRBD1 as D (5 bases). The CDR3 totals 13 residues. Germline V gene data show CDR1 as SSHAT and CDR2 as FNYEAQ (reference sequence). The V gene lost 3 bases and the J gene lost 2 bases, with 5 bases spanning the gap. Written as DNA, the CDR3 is TGTGCCAGCAGCTTCAGGGCCTACAATGAGCAGTTCTTC. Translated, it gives CASSFRAYNEQFF.

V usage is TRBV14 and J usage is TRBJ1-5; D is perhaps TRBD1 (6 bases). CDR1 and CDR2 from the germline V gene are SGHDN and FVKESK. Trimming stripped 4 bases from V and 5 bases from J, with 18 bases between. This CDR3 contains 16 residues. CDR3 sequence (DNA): TGTGCCAGCAGCCTACTCTCGGGGGGCGGATATCAGCCCCAGCATTTT. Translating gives CASSLLSGGGYQPQHF.

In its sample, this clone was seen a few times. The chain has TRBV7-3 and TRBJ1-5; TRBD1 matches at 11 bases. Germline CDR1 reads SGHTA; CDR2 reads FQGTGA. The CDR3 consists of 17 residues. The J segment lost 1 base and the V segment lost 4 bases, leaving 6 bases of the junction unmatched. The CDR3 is CASSSGTGGLSNQPQHF. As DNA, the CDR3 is TGTGCCAGCAGCTCTGGGACAGGGGGTCTGAGCAATCAGCCCCAGCATTTT.

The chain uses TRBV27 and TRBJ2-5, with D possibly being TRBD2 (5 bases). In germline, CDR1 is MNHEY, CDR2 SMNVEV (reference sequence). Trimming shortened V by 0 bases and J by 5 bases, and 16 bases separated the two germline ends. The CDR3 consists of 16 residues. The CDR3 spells CASSLSIMAGEETQYF. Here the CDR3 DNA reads TGTGCCAGCAGTTTATCAATCATGGCCGGGGAGGAGACCCAGTACTTC.

DNA for the CDR3: TGTGCCAGCAGCCCGTCCTTCTCCTACAATGAGCAGTTCTTC. As protein: CASSPSFSYNEQFF. The rearrangement joins TRBV11-3 to TRBJ2-1; no definite D call. This CDR3 is built from 14 residues. Between the trimmed V and J ends, which lost 5 bases and 0 bases, there was a span of 8 bases. In germline, CDR1 is SGHNT, CDR2 YENEEA.

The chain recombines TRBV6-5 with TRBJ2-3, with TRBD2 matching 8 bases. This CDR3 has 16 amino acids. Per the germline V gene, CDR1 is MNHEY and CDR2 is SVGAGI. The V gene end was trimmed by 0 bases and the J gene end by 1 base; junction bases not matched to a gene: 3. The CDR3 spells CASSYSLAEGTDTQYF. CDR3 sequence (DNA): TGTGCCAGCAGTTACTCACTAGCGGAGGGCACAGATACGCAGTATTTT.

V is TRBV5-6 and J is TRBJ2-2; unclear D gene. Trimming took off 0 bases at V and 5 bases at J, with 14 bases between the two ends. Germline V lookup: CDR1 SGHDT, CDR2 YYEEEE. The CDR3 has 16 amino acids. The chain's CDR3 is CASSLVSAVWTGELFF. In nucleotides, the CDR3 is TGTGCCAGCAGCTTGGTTTCGGCGGTGTGGACCGGGGAGCTGTTTTTT.

CDR3 nucleotides: TGTGCCAGCAGCCCAGACAGGTGGGCAACTAATGAAAAACTGTTTTTT. Its translation: CASSPDRWATNEKLFF. This sequence joins TRBV27 and TRBJ1-4; D might be TRBD1 (6 bases). V lost 6 bases to trimming and J lost 0 bases, with 14 bases between them. The CDR3 runs 16 residues. Germline lookup yields CDR1 MNHEY and CDR2 SMNVEV (reference sequence). Together with reference TRBV27 and TRBJ1-4, the CDR3 gives the full variable domain: EAQVTQNPRYLITVTGKKLTVTCSQNMNHEYMSWYRQDPGLGLRQIYYSMNVEVTDKGDVPEGYKVSRKEKRNFPLILESPSPNQTSLYFCASSPDRWATNEKLFFGSGTQLSVL.

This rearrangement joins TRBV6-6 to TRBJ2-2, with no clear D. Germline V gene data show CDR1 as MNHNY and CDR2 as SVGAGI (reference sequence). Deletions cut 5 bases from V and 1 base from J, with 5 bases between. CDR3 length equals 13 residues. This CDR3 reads CASSIVNTGELFF. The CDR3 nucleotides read TGTGCCAGCAGTATCGTGAACACCGGGGAGCTGTTTTTT.

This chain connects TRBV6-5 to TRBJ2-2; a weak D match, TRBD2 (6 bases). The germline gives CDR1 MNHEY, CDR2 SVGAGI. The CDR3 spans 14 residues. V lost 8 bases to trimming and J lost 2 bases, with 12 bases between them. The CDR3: CASAVAVNTGELFF. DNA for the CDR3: TGTGCCAGCGCGGTAGCGGTTAACACCGGGGAGCTGTTTTTT.

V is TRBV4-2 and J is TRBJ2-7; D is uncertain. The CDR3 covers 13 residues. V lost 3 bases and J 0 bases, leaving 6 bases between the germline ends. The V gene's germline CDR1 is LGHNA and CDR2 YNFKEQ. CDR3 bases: TGTGCCAGCAGCCACACAAGCTCCTACGAGCAGTACTTC. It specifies CASSHTSSYEQYF.

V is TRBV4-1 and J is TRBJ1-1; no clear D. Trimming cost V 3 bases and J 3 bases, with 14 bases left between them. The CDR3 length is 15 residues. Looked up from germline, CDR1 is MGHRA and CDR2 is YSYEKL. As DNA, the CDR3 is TGCGCCAGCAGCCACCCCTACCCCTTGGACACTGAAGCTTTCTTT. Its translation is CASSHPYPLDTEAFF.

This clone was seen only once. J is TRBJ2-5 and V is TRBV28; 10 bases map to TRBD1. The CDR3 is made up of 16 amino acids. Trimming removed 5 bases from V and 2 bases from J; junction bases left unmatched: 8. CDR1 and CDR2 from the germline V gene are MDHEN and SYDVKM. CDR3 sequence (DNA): TGTGCCAGCAGTCCCGGGACAGGGGTTTTTCAAGAGACCCAGTACTTC. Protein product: CASSPGTGVFQETQYF.